This TCR beta chain was recorded in a study of T cell clones after liver transplantation. The repertoire was sequenced with immunoSEQ multiplex PCR; TCRdb's copy has only in-frame clones and lacks some. Of more than 45,000 clones in the sample, 70% to 80% were seen once. This CDR3 spans 15 amino acids. The ends lost 2 bases at V and 5 bases at J; junction bases unmatched: 7. Germline V gene sequence: CDR1 MNHEY, CDR2 SMNVEV (reference sequence). The receptor comes from a human patient who received a liver transplant. The graft donor may have contributed some T cells. The V call is TRBV27, the J call TRBJ2-3; 7 bases map to TRBD2. This sample comprised CD4+ T cells from blood, obtained at the approximately 15-month timepoint. Written as DNA, the CDR3 is TGTGCCAGCAGTTTAGGGCTAGCGGATATAGATACGCAGTATTTT. Protein sequence: CASSLGLADIDTQYF.